This entry concerns a single T cell receptor (beta chain). What it binds is not known. The data were obtained in a study of cytomegalovirus exposure and HLA in healthy donors. General study findings and limits: Reportedly, a later analysis found an Asian-associated ancestry cluster had fewer N-insertions than the roughly 670-donor mean. In a later analysis, TCR association rates varied by HLA locus: DRB1 most, HLA-C fewest. Per a prior analysis, the majority of TCR beta V segments were productive roughly 87% or roughly 30% of the time.

CDR3 length: 16 residues. CDR1 is LGHNT, CDR2 FRNRAP, per germline. V gave up 2 bases and J gave up 8 bases; unmatched junction bases: 7. The PCR was carried out with 60 Vbeta primers and 13 Jbeta primers. Per the original methods: Later, roughly 80 million unique TCR beta chains were counted in an analysis, and approximately 10 million of them were shared. The data were produced by immunoSEQ multiplex PCR, yet TCRdb's version contains in-frame clones alone and is incomplete. V and J calls and clone size are as listed in that table; D and trimming were resolved from the DNA. The sample carries over 150,000 clones, 84% recorded once.

The sequence came from a girl aged 2 to 10 in good health and CMV-seropositive. The V call is TRBV12-5, the J call TRBJ2-1, with TRBD2 matching 12 bases. The sample consisted of PBMCs. The CDR3 here is CASGLTPLAGGHEQFF. The CDR3 bases are TGTGCTAGTGGTTTGACCCCACTAGCGGGGGGTCATGAGCAGTTCTTC. The whole variable domain, remainder taken from reference TRBV12-5 and TRBJ2-1, is DARVTQTPRHKVTEMGQEVTMRCQPILGHNTVFWYRQTMMQGLELLAYFRNRAPLDDSGMPKDRFSAEMPDATLATLKIQPSEPRDSAVYFCASGLTPLAGGHEQFFGPGTRLTVL.